The next 19 T cell receptor beta chains were all read from a single sample in a study of blood T cell repertoires in COVID-19. This table comes from immunoSEQ multiplex PCR, and its TCRdb copy is limited to in-frame clones, with some not included. The data hold tens of thousands of clones, with about 85% observed a single time. The sample was peripheral blood. These receptors were obtained from a human donor in a cohort sampled during active COVID-19.

CDR3 amino acids: CASTSGTSANNEQFF. The CDR3 bases are TGTGCCAGTACCTCCGGGACTAGCGCGAACAATGAGCAGTTCTTC. The chain has TRBV19 and TRBJ2-1, with 10 bases fitting TRBD2. The CDR3 covers 15 residues. Per germline, CDR1 LNHDA and CDR2 SQIVND (reference sequence). The J segment lost 5 bases and the V segment lost 7 bases, leaving 8 bases of the junction unmatched.

About this clone itself: A read error may account for a junction end that differs from germline. The chain uses TRBV5-1 and TRBJ1-1; the D gene is possibly TRBD1 (6 bases). The CDR3 extends over 14 amino acids. Looked up from germline, CDR1 is SGHRS and CDR2 is YFSETQ. This CDR3 is CASSPNPGETGAFF. The CDR3 DNA follows: TGCGCCAGCAGCCCCAACCCAGGGGAGACTGGAGCTTTCTTT.

The chain employs TRBV27 and TRBJ2-7, with D perhaps TRBD1 (5 bases). This CDR3 region has 15 residues. V lost 1 base and J 0 bases, leaving 10 bases between the germline ends. CDR1 MNHEY and CDR2 SMNVEV come from the germline V gene (reference sequence). As DNA, the CDR3 is TGTGCCAGCAGTTTATATCTAGACAGCTCCTACGAGCAGTACTTC. This codes for CASSLYLDSSYEQYF.

The V gene is TRBV5-1, the J gene TRBJ2-3, with D possibly matching TRBD1 (5 bases). V was pared by 3 bases and J by 0 bases, with 17 bases between. Germline assignment: CDR1 SGHRS and CDR2 YFSETQ. CDR3 size: 17 residues. The CDR3 DNA follows: TGCGCCAGCAGCTCCGTTCGGACAACTGTCAGCACAGATACGCAGTATTTT. Its translation is CASSSVRTTVSTDTQYF.

This chain connects TRBV5-4 to TRBJ1-6; 9 bases align to TRBD1. Trimming at V came to 4 bases and at J to 9 bases, leaving 8 bases not matched to a gene. Germline V gene sequence: CDR1 SGHNT, CDR2 YYREEE (reference sequence). This CDR3 region has 15 residues. CDR3 loop: CASSSSTGGVSPLHF. CDR3 sequence (DNA): TGTGCCAGCAGCAGCTCGACAGGGGGTGTTTCACCCCTCCACTTT.

The rearrangement links TRBV5-5 to TRBJ2-1; tentative D call: TRBD2 (5 bases). The V end was cut by 6 bases, the J end by 7 bases, with 23 bases between. CDR1 SGHKS and CDR2 YYEKEE come from the germline V gene (reference sequence). CDR3 size: 16 residues. CDR3 sequence reads: CASIRGWEMIVNEQFF. The CDR3 DNA reads as TGTGCCAGCATACGGGGTTGGGAGATGATTGTGAATGAGCAGTTCTTC. Based on the CDR3 plus reference TRBV5-5 and TRBJ2-1, the full variable domain is DAGVTQSPTHLIKTRGQQVTLRCSPISGHKSVSWYQQVLGQGPQFIFQYYEKEERGRGNFPDRFSARQFPNYSSELNVNALLLGDSALYLCASIRGWEMIVNEQFFGPGTRLTVL.

The chain links TRBV30 to TRBJ1-1; 9 bases fit TRBD1. The germline V gene has CDR1 GTSNPN and CDR2 SVGIG (reference sequence). J was trimmed by 6 bases and V by 4 bases; bases with no gene match: 9. The CDR3 spans 14 residues. This CDR3 reads CAWMLGTGPAEAFF. The CDR3 coding sequence is TGTGCCTGGATGCTCGGGACAGGGCCGGCTGAAGCTTTCTTT.

V is TRBV9 and J is TRBJ2-7, with 7 bases lining up with TRBD1. Germline CDR1 and CDR2: SGDLS and YYNGEE. This CDR3 has 14 amino acids. Losses at the gene ends were 4 bases for V and 2 bases for J; bases not matched to a gene: 6. Here the CDR3 DNA reads TGTGCCAGCAGCCGAGGGGGCAGGGCCTACGAGCAGTACTTC. The encoded protein is CASSRGGRAYEQYF.

The genes are TRBV5-1 and TRBJ2-2, with D possibly matching TRBD1 (6 bases). Deletions cut 1 base from V and 0 bases from J, with 7 bases between. Germline values: CDR1 SGHRS, CDR2 YFSETQ. CDR3 length equals 15 residues. CDR3 region: CASSLWGPNTGELFF. DNA of the CDR3: TGCGCCAGCAGCTTGTGGGGGCCGAACACCGGGGAGCTGTTTTTT.

The chain recombines TRBV30 with TRBJ1-4, with D possibly matching TRBD1 (5 bases). CDR1 is GTSNPN and CDR2 is SVGIG in the germline V gene (reference sequence). The CDR3 consists of 16 residues. Trimming removed 3 bases from V and 3 bases from J, with 17 bases in between. The CDR3 DNA reads as TGTGCCTGGAGCCCGGGGGGGGTAGGTTCTAATGAAAAACTGTTTTTT. Its protein product is CAWSPGGVGSNEKLFF.

The chain joins TRBV3-1 (or the pseudogene TRBV3-2) to TRBJ2-1, with TRBD2 matching 9 bases. J gave up 7 bases and V 5 bases, and 3 bases lay outside the gene matches. Germline V gene sequence: CDR1 LGHDT, CDR2 YNNKEL (reference sequence). The CDR3 totals 13 residues. The DNA for the CDR3 is TGTGCCAGCAGCGGAAGCGGGAGGAATGAGCAGTTCTTC. Translation: CASSGSGRNEQFF.

The chain uses TRBV10-2 and TRBJ2-5, with 7 bases matching TRBD2. The CDR3 has 16 amino acids. V gave up 3 bases and J gave up 4 bases; unmatched junction bases: 11. The V gene's germline CDR1 is WSHSY and CDR2 SAAADI. The CDR3, as DNA: TGCGCCAGCAGTGACGGGGGGAGCCGGAGTTTAGAGACCCAGTACTTC. It translates to CASSDGGSRSLETQYF.

The gene calls are TRBV9 and TRBJ2-2; TRBD2 might be the D (5 bases). The CDR3 sequence is 16 residues long. The V gene lost 4 bases and the J gene lost 0 bases, with 13 bases spanning the gap. Germline loops: CDR1 SGDLS, CDR2 YYNGEE. CDR3 amino acids: CASSSRADTNTGELFF. CDR3 in DNA: TGTGCCAGCAGCTCACGAGCGGATACGAACACCGGGGAGCTGTTTTTT.

The J gene is TRBJ2-7, the V gene TRBV28; perhaps TRBD2 as D (5 bases). V lost 7 bases and J 2 bases, leaving 18 bases between the germline ends. The CDR3 spans 15 residues. CDR1 and CDR2 (germline): MDHEN, SYDVKM. Here the CDR3 DNA reads TGTGCCAGCACCCCCCTGGGAGCTAAAACCTACGAGCAGTACTTC. Translation gives CASTPLGAKTYEQYF. The whole variable domain, remainder taken from reference TRBV28 and TRBJ2-7, is DVKVTQSSRYLVKRTGEKVFLECVQDMDHENMFWYRQDPGLGLRLIYFSYDVKMKEKGDIPEGYSVSREKKERFSLILESASTNQTSMYLCASTPLGAKTYEQYFGPGTRLTVT.

CDR3 bases: TGCGCCAGCAGCGGCGGGAACACCGGGGAGCTGTTTTTT. Amino acids: CASSGGNTGELFF. This chain links TRBV5-1 with TRBJ2-2, with no clear D. The CDR3 contains 13 residues. V was clipped by 4 bases and J by 1 base, with 5 bases between them. The germline CDR1 and CDR2 sequences are SGHRS and YFSETQ.

V usage is TRBV30 and J usage is TRBJ2-5; D ambiguous. CDR1 GTSNPN and CDR2 SVGIG come from the germline V gene (reference sequence). With 0 bases removed from V and 4 bases from J, the gap between germline ends came to 9 bases. The CDR3 extends over 13 amino acids. The CDR3: CAWSVLSPETQYF. The CDR3 nucleotides read TGTGCCTGGAGTGTCTTGTCTCCAGAGACCCAGTACTTC.

The rearrangement links TRBV5-1 to TRBJ1-4, with TRBD1 matching 9 bases. The CDR3 has 19 amino acids. Trimming at V came to 3 bases and at J to 5 bases, leaving 17 bases not matched to a gene. Germline CDR1 reads SGHRS; CDR2 reads YFSETQ. The CDR3 DNA reads as TGCGCCAGCAGCTACAGGGGGCATAGCGATCGTGCGGGAAATGAAAAACTGTTTTTT. It translates to CASSYRGHSDRAGNEKLFF.

The genes are TRBV27 and TRBJ1-2, with 10 bases identical to TRBD1. Germline-derived CDR1 and CDR2 are MNHEY and SMNVEV (reference sequence). CDR3 length: 16 residues. The trim removed 0 bases at V and 4 bases at J, leaving 5 bases unmatched. In nucleotides, the CDR3 is TGTGCCAGCAGTTTATCTGGACGGGACAGGGGCTATGGCTACACCTTC. Protein sequence: CASSLSGRDRGYGYTF.

The V and J genes are TRBV4-1 and TRBJ2-1; 13 bases match TRBD2. Germline assignment: CDR1 MGHRA and CDR2 YSYEKL. The CDR3 runs 15 residues. With V trimmed by 6 bases and J by 9 bases, 8 bases remained unmatched. DNA for the CDR3: TGCGCCAGCAGACGGACTAGCGGGAGATCGGGTGAGCAGTTCTTC. Translating gives CASRRTSGRSGEQFF.